One sample yielded the 9 T cell receptor beta chains listed below, sequenced in a study of T cell responses to AZD1222 COVID-19 vaccine. TCRdb's table, derived via immunoSEQ multiplex PCR, lists solely in-frame clones and lacks some. The table records about 180,000 clones, around 94% of them present only once. Source: peripheral blood, taken 28 days after the second AZD1222 dose. The receptors stem from an adult who received the AZD1222 COVID-19 vaccine.

In this sample, this clone turned up once. The V and J genes are TRBV11-3 and TRBJ2-7; 10 bases align to TRBD1. The CDR3 runs 17 residues. V shed 2 bases, J shed 2 bases, and the junction held 9 bases outside the gene matches. The germline V gene has CDR1 SGHNT and CDR2 YENEEA. CDR3 nucleotide sequence: TGTGCCAGCAGCTTAAGGTTGGGGACAGGGGTAACCTACGAGCAGTACTTC. Protein product: CASSLRLGTGVTYEQYF.

V gene TRBV28 combines with J gene TRBJ2-7; 10 nucleotides agree with TRBD1. V gave up 6 bases and J gave up 5 bases; unmatched junction bases: 7. CDR1 and CDR2 (germline): MDHEN, SYDVKM. The CDR3 sequence is 14 residues long. The CDR3 DNA reads as TGTGCCAGCAGCCTCGACAGGGGGCGGAACGAGCAGTACTTC. This codes for CASSLDRGRNEQYF.

V and J are TRBV15 and TRBJ2-3; D possibly corresponds to TRBD1 (5 bases). This CDR3 has 15 residues. The germline CDR1 and CDR2 sequences are LNHNV and YYDKDF (reference sequence). Trimming took 0 bases from V and 7 from J, leaving 14 bases between them. CDR3 protein: CATSRDGAIRHTQYF. The CDR3 DNA is TGTGCCACCAGCAGAGATGGGGCTATACGACATACGCAGTATTTT.

The gene calls are TRBV18 and TRBJ1-5; D is unresolved. The CDR3 length is 13 residues. In germline, CDR1 is KGHSH, CDR2 LQKENI. The germline V and J ends were trimmed by 4 bases and 7 bases, with 11 bases remaining between them. The CDR3 bases are TGTGCCAGCTCACTGGGGTCGGTGCAGCCCCAGCATTTT. The encoded protein is CASSLGSVQPQHF.

V gene TRBV2 combines with J gene TRBJ1-6; D is ambiguous. The CDR3 sequence is 12 residues long. The ends were cut back, 4 bases at V and 10 bases at J, with 8 bases in the middle. Germline values: CDR1 SNHLY, CDR2 FYNNEI. Here the CDR3 DNA reads TGTGCCAGCAGTGGTCACAACTCACCCCTCCACTTT. Amino acids: CASSGHNSPLHF.

The chain employs TRBV9 and TRBJ2-2; tentative D call: TRBD2 (7 bases). The CDR3 totals 18 residues. Germline loops: CDR1 SGDLS, CDR2 YYNGEE. Trimming left V 5 bases short and J 0 bases short, with 20 bases between. CDR3 nucleotide sequence: TGTGCCAGCAGTTATAACACACGGGGGGCGGCGAACACCGGGGAGCTGTTTTTT. This translates into CASSYNTRGAANTGELFF.

The chain uses TRBV14 and TRBJ2-1; D call uncertain. The CDR3 runs to 16 residues. Looked up from germline, CDR1 is SGHDN and CDR2 is FVKESK. Deletions cut 0 bases from V and 1 base from J, with 10 bases between. CDR3 DNA sequence: TGTGCCAGCAGCCAAGATCCCACAGATTCCTACAATGAGCAGTTCTTC. Protein sequence: CASSQDPTDSYNEQFF.

This chain connects TRBV18 to TRBJ1-3; D is perhaps TRBD1 (5 bases). The CDR3 loop spans 17 amino acids. The germline gives CDR1 KGHSH, CDR2 LQKENI. V lost 4 bases and J lost 1, with 17 bases in between. The CDR3 reads CASSLDRGRVSGNTIYF. CDR3 nucleotide sequence: TGTGCCAGCTCACTAGACAGAGGGCGAGTTTCTGGAAACACCATATATTTT.

The rearrangement links TRBV6-5 to TRBJ1-4; possibly TRBD1 for D (6 bases). The V end lost 6 bases, the J end lost 6 bases, and 17 bases lay between the germline ends. The CDR3 contains 15 residues. Germline V gene lookup returns CDR1 MNHEY and CDR2 SVGAGI. The CDR3 is CASSRKGGSDEKLFF. The CDR3 DNA reads as TGTGCCAGCAGCCGAAAGGGGGGGTCGGATGAAAAACTGTTTTTT.